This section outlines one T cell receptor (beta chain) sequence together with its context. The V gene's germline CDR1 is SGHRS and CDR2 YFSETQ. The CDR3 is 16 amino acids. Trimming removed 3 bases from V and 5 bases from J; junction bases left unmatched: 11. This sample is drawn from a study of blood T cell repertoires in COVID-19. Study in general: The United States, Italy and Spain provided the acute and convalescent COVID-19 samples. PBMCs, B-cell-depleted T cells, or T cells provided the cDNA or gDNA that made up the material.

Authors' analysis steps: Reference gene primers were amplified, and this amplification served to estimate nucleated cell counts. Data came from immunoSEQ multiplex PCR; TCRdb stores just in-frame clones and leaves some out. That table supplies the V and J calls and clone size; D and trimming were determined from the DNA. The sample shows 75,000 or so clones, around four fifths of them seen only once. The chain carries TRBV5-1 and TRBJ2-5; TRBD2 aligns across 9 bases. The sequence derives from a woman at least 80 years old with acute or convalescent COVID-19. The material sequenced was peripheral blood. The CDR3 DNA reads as TGCGCCAGCAGCTATAGACTAGCGGAATACGCGGAGACCCAGTACTTC. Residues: CASSYRLAEYAETQYF.